This T cell receptor (beta chain) originates from a study of CD8+ T cells in alopecia areata. Germline CDR1 is SQVTM and CDR2 is ANQGSEA. V dropped 4 bases and J dropped 3 bases, with 10 bases sitting between them. The length of the CDR3 is 14 residues. The authors extracted RNA and reverse transcribed it into cDNA as the sequencing template. Sequencing was performed with immunoSEQ multiplex PCR; in TCRdb, only in-frame clones are kept and a portion is missing. The profile shows around 180,000 clones, roughly three fifths of them singletons. As to treatment: oral pan-JAK inhibitor, 5-10 mg twice daily.

This chain uses TRBV29-1 with TRBJ2-6; D not certain. The sample consisted of CD4+ T cells sorted from blood, taken between weeks 47 and 50, from a patient treated with tofacitinib. This TCR was sampled from a human donor with alopecia areata. The CDR3 region has the DNA TGCAGCGTTGGGAGCGCCGGTGGGGCCAACGTCCTGACTTTC. This sequence encodes CSVGSAGGANVLTF. The entire variable domain, with the rest obtained from reference TRBV29-1 and TRBJ2-6, is as follows: SAVISQKPSRDICQRGTSLTIQCQVDSQVTMMFWYRQQPGQSLTLIATANQGSEATYESGFVIDKFPISRPNLTFSTLTVSNMSPEDSSIYLCSVGSAGGANVLTFGAGSRLTVL.